This T cell receptor (beta chain) stems from a study of shared clonotypes between healthy human individuals. Across the whole study: The plates for each donor numbered three CD4 naive, three CD4 memory, two CD8 naive and one CD8 memory.

Details on this clone: Its antigen is not known.

The DNA input per sorted-subset replicate PCR was about 0.2 ug, corresponding to some 30,000 T cell genomes. Profiled with immunoSEQ multiplex PCR; TCRdb holds only in-frame clones, not every one. This table holds about 1.9 million clones, just under 95% found once. Naive CD8 cells comprised CD45RO-negative, CCR7-positively selected cells, excluding terminally differentiated effector memory CD45RA+ cells. The V and J ends lost 4 bases and 8 bases respectively, with 12 bases between them. CDR1 and CDR2 (germline): SGDLS, YYNGEE. The CDR3 extends over 13 amino acids. Study results and caveats: Shared clonotypes: approximately 5% naive CD4, roughly 4% naive CD8, 2.3% memory CD4, 0.4% to 0.5% memory CD8. It was only blood that was sampled, and tissue repertoires likely differ.

The sequenced sample was naive CD8+ T cells from PBMCs. The gene calls are TRBV9 and TRBJ2-2, with no clear D. The receptor was isolated from a man younger than 35 in good health. Some clones in this sample may be carry-over from other donors' samples. CDR3 sequence: CASSPFDSGELFF. As DNA, the CDR3 is TGTGCCAGCAGCCCTTTTGATAGTGGGGAGCTGTTTTTT. The complete variable domain, with remaining parts taken from reference TRBV9 and TRBJ2-2, reads DSGVTQTPKHLITATGQRVTLRCSPRSGDLSVYWYQQSLDQGLQFLIQYYNGEERAKGNILERFSAQQFPDLHSELNLSSLELGDSALYFCASSPFDSGELFFGEGSRLTVL.